This entry lists 26 T cell receptor beta chains sequenced from one sample in a study of cytomegalovirus exposure and HLA in healthy donors (TCRdb year 2017). The library was generated by the immunoSEQ multiplex PCR assay. Held by TCRdb, this immuneACCESS table contains in-frame sequences only and omits some clones. Under half of the omission traces to an unresolved V gene where checked; the cause of the rest is unknown. The sample table holds 220,000 or so clones, of which around 78% were seen once. Roughly 5.7% of the sample rests with the top ten. Sequenced: PBMCs. These receptors all come from a young woman in good health and CMV-seronegative.

The genes are TRBV9 and TRBJ1-1; D not resolved. CDR3 size: 14 residues. Germline lookup yields CDR1 SGDLS and CDR2 YYNGEE. V was cut by 0 bases and J by 9 bases, with 15 bases left in between. CDR3 coding DNA: TGTGCCAGCAGCGTAGTTGGGGAGCCGAGGAAAGCTTTCTTT. Translated: CASSVVGEPRKAFF.

The chain joins TRBV7-9 to TRBJ2-3; D might be TRBD1 (6 bases). Germline values: CDR1 SEHNR, CDR2 FQNEAQ (reference sequence). There are 17 residues in the CDR3. Trimming stripped 2 bases from V and 2 bases from J, with 17 bases between. As DNA, the CDR3 is TGTGCCAGCAGCTTACCACTCCCCGACAGGAACACAGATACGCAGTATTTT. Its translation is CASSLPLPDRNTDTQYF.

The chain uses TRBV10-2 and TRBJ1-6; D perhaps matches TRBD1 (6 bases). The germline V and J ends were trimmed by 7 bases and 2 bases, with 12 bases remaining between them. CDR3 length: 15 amino acids. The germline V gene encodes CDR1 WSHSY and CDR2 SAAADI. CDR3: CASNREGPYNSPLHF. DNA for the CDR3: TGCGCCAGCAACAGGGAAGGCCCCTATAATTCACCCCTCCACTTT.

This clone was detected only a few times. The chain carries TRBV5-8 and TRBJ2-7; 9 bases agree with TRBD1. Germline-derived CDR1 and CDR2 are SGHTS and YDEGEE. J lost 0 bases, V lost 4 bases, and 8 bases had no gene match. This CDR3 contains 16 residues. The CDR3 bases are TGTGCCAGCAGCCGGACAGGGGATTCTGTCTCCTACGAGCAGTACTTC. Protein sequence: CASSRTGDSVSYEQYF.

A few counts support this clone. The rearrangement joins TRBV9 to TRBJ1-2, with D tentatively TRBD1 (6 bases). The germline V gene encodes CDR1 SGDLS and CDR2 YYNGEE. The CDR3 contains 14 residues. V gave up 1 base and J gave up 2 bases, with 9 bases separating them. This chain's CDR3 is CASSVPGANYGYTF. The CDR3 DNA is TGTGCCAGCAGCGTACCGGGGGCGAACTATGGCTACACCTTC.

In its sample, this clone was seen a few times. The chain carries TRBV28 and TRBJ2-7; 14 bases match TRBD2. The CDR3 is 14 amino acids. V dropped 7 bases and J dropped 5; count of bases not matched to a gene: 4. Germline-derived CDR1 and CDR2 are MDHEN and SYDVKM. CDR3 sequence reads: CASIPGLAGDEQYF. In DNA, the CDR3 is TGTGCCAGCATCCCGGGACTAGCGGGAGACGAGCAGTACTTC.

The CDR3 loop is CAWMGRQDTEAFF. The CDR3 nucleotides read TGTGCCTGGATGGGCAGGCAAGACACTGAAGCTTTCTTT. The chain couples TRBV30 to TRBJ1-1; D uncertain. Per the germline V gene, CDR1 is GTSNPN and CDR2 is SVGIG (reference sequence). Trimming removed 4 bases from V and 3 bases from J, with 12 bases in between. The CDR3 length is 13 residues.

This sequence joins TRBV19 and TRBJ1-3; unclear D gene. Germline loops: CDR1 LNHDA, CDR2 SQIVND (reference sequence). The CDR3 loop spans 15 amino acids. With 7 bases removed from V and 0 bases from J, the gap between germline ends came to 13 bases. CDR3 sequence reads: CASTRTESSGNTIYF. Here the CDR3 DNA reads TGTGCCAGTACCAGGACGGAGAGCTCTGGAAACACCATATATTTT.

The rearrangement joins TRBV15 to TRBJ1-6; D is uncertain. The V gene's germline CDR1 is LNHNV and CDR2 YYDKDF (reference sequence). This CDR3 has 12 residues. Trimming cost V 0 bases and J 11 bases, with 5 bases left between them. CDR3 nucleotides: TGTGCCACCAGCAGAGATCGCCCACCCCTCCACTTT. Protein: CATSRDRPPLHF.

V gene TRBV2 combines with J gene TRBJ2-7, with 10 bases matching TRBD2. Trimming at V came to 1 base and at J to 3 bases, leaving 3 bases not matched to a gene. Germline V gene sequence: CDR1 SNHLY, CDR2 FYNNEI. The CDR3 consists of 15 residues. The CDR3 sequence: CASSEGPSGSYEQYF. CDR3 nucleotides: TGTGCCAGCAGTGAAGGTCCTAGCGGGAGCTACGAGCAGTACTTC. Based on the CDR3 plus reference TRBV2 and TRBJ2-7, the full variable domain is EPEVTQTPSHQVTQMGQEVILRCVPISNHLYFYWYRQILGQKVEFLVSFYNNEISEKSEIFDDQFSVERPDGSNFTLKIRSTKLEDSAMYFCASSEGPSGSYEQYFGPGTRLTVT.

This rearrangement joins TRBV5-8 to TRBJ2-1; 10 nucleotides align to TRBD2. Germline V gene sequence: CDR1 SGHTS, CDR2 YDEGEE. The CDR3 runs to 15 residues. The V gene end was trimmed by 0 bases and the J gene end by 10 bases; junction bases not matched to a gene: 7. CDR3 nucleotides: TGTGCCAGCAGCTTGGGTCTAGCGGGGGACGACGAGCAGTTCTTC. Translation gives CASSLGLAGDDEQFF.

The V gene is TRBV10-2, the J gene TRBJ2-7, with D perhaps TRBD1 or TRBD2 (6 bases each). From germline, CDR1 is WSHSY and CDR2 SAAADI. V dropped 8 bases and J dropped 3 bases, with 14 bases sitting between them. The length of the CDR3 is 13 residues. For the CDR3, the DNA is TGCGCCAGCGGGGGCGGGGCCTACTACGAGCAGTACTTC. It is translated as CASGGGAYYEQYF.

This clone was observed at least ten times. As DNA, the CDR3 is TGTGCCAGCGGCTCCTATAATTCACCCCTCCACTTT. This translates into CASGSYNSPLHF. The rearrangement uses TRBV5-4 and TRBJ1-6; D gene ambiguous. The CDR3 runs 12 residues. V lost 7 bases and J lost 0, with 2 bases in between. The germline gives CDR1 SGHNT, CDR2 YYREEE (reference sequence).

The chain recombines TRBV6-1 with TRBJ2-5; TRBD2 is a possible D gene (6 bases). There are 13 residues in the CDR3. The ends were cut back, 7 bases at V and 9 bases at J, with 18 bases in the middle. CDR1 is MNHNS and CDR2 is SASEGT in the germline V gene. CDR3 DNA sequence: TGTGCCAGCAACGTCCGCGGGGCCCCGGCCCAGTACTTC. Translating it yields CASNVRGAPAQYF.

V and J are TRBV5-1 and TRBJ2-3, with 8 bases fitting TRBD2. V trimming: 0 bases; J trimming: 5 bases; junction bases outside the gene matches: 8. This CDR3 has 16 amino acids. Looked up from germline, CDR1 is SGHRS and CDR2 is YFSETQ. CDR3 nucleotides: TGCGCCAGCAGCTTGGCCAGGTTAGCGGGACGAGATACGCAGTATTTT. Translating gives CASSLARLAGRDTQYF.

The chain has TRBV6-5 and TRBJ2-3; 8 nucleotides agree with TRBD2. The CDR3 is 16 residues long. Germline CDR1 is MNHEY and CDR2 is SVGAGI. V shed 4 bases, J shed 4 bases, and the junction held 10 bases outside the gene matches. The CDR3 DNA sequence: TGTGCCAGCAGTTCCAATCCGGGACTAGTCCCAGATACGCAGTATTTT. Its translation: CASSSNPGLVPDTQYF.

This chain uses TRBV14 with TRBJ2-7; D is uncertain. The CDR3 spans 15 residues. Germline V CDR1 and CDR2: SGHDN, FVKESK. The V end lost 2 bases, the J end lost 0 bases, and 11 bases lay between the germline ends. CDR3 sequence reads: CASSQRLVTSYEQYF. The DNA of the CDR3 is TGTGCCAGCAGCCAACGACTTGTCACCTCCTACGAGCAGTACTTC.

The gene calls are TRBV19 and TRBJ2-3, with D unclear. Trimming stripped 5 bases from V and 0 bases from J, with 9 bases between. This CDR3 has 14 residues. Germline lookup yields CDR1 LNHDA and CDR2 SQIVND (reference sequence). The DNA for the CDR3 is TGTGCCAGTAGTGCGGACGTAAGCACAGATACGCAGTATTTT. This codes for CASSADVSTDTQYF.

This rearrangement joins TRBV28 to TRBJ1-2; the D is unclear. V was cut by 2 bases and J by 8 bases, with 6 bases left in between. The CDR3 spans 11 residues. Germline V gives CDR1 MDHEN, CDR2 SYDVKM. CDR3 in DNA: TGTGCCAGCAGTTTAGATAGGGGCTACACCTTC. This codes for CASSLDRGYTF.

The chain employs TRBV2 and TRBJ2-2; D ambiguous. The length of the CDR3 is 13 residues. Germline CDR1 reads SNHLY; CDR2 reads FYNNEI. Trimming left V 3 bases short and J 3 bases short, with 5 bases between. This CDR3 reads CASSEQDTGELFF. DNA for the CDR3: TGTGCCAGCAGTGAGCAGGACACCGGGGAGCTGTTTTTT.

This clone has more than one count but fewer than ten. The rearrangement uses TRBV4-1 and TRBJ2-2, with D perhaps TRBD1 or TRBD2 (5 bases each). Germline-derived CDR1 and CDR2 are MGHRA and YSYEKL. CDR3 length: 14 amino acids. The V gene lost 0 bases and the J gene lost 7 bases, with 9 bases spanning the gap. The CDR3 sequence is CASSQDRGIGELFF. DNA of the CDR3: TGCGCCAGCAGCCAAGATCGGGGCATCGGGGAGCTGTTTTTT.

The chain joins TRBV2 to TRBJ2-5; D possibly matches TRBD1 or TRBD2 (5 bases each). V lost 1 base and J lost 5, with 11 bases in between. The CDR3 has 14 amino acids. Germline V gene lookup returns CDR1 SNHLY and CDR2 FYNNEI. CDR3 sequence: CASSEELGEETQYF. CDR3 nucleotides: TGTGCCAGCAGTGAAGAGTTAGGGGAGGAGACCCAGTACTTC.

The chain is built from TRBV6-5 and TRBJ2-7; D may be TRBD1 or TRBD2 (7 bases each). Trimming left V 9 bases short and J 5 bases short, with 17 bases between. CDR1 and CDR2 from the germline V gene are MNHEY and SVGAGI. This CDR3 region has 13 residues. The CDR3 is CASIRRGGDEQYF. The CDR3 DNA reads as TGTGCCAGTATACGCAGGGGGGGTGACGAGCAGTACTTC.

The rearrangement joins TRBV28 to TRBJ2-7; no reliable D call. V was trimmed by 4 bases and J by 4 bases, leaving 8 bases between them. Germline CDR1 MDHEN, CDR2 SYDVKM. This CDR3 contains 12 residues. CDR3 sequence (DNA): TGTGCCAGCAGTTCCGGTGCGTACGAGCAGTACTTC. Protein: CASSSGAYEQYF.

This clone has only one observation. The chain is built from TRBV9 and TRBJ1-1, with TRBD1 as a possible D gene (5 bases). The V gene's germline CDR1 is SGDLS and CDR2 YYNGEE. V lost 0 bases and J lost 4, with 10 bases in between. The CDR3 is 14 residues long. The CDR3 nucleotides read TGTGCCAGCAGCGTAGGGCAGGGTGTCACTGAAGCTTTCTTT. Translated, it gives CASSVGQGVTEAFF. The full variable domain, with the rest looked up from reference TRBV9 and TRBJ1-1, is DSGVTQTPKHLITATGQRVTLRCSPRSGDLSVYWYQQSLDQGLQFLIQYYNGEERAKGNILERFSAQQFPDLHSELNLSSLELGDSALYFCASSVGQGVTEAFFGQGTRLTVV.

This clone was detected a few times. The V call is TRBV5-1, the J call TRBJ1-4; D unclear. This CDR3 is 13 amino acids long. Trimming took off 1 base at V and 12 bases at J, with 13 bases between the two ends. The germline CDR1 and CDR2 sequences are SGHRS and YFSETQ. In DNA form, the CDR3 reads TGCGCCAGCAGCTTGCCCAGCCGAACGGAACTGTTTTTT. Translating gives CASSLPSRTELFF. The full variable domain, with the rest looked up from reference TRBV5-1 and TRBJ1-4, is KAGVTQTPRYLIKTRGQQVTLSCSPISGHRSVSWYQQTPGQGLQFLFEYFSETQRNKGNFPGRFSGRQFSNSRSEMNVSTLELGDSALYLCASSLPSRTELFFGSGTQLSVL.